One sample yielded the 12 T cell receptor beta chains listed below, sequenced in a study of cytomegalovirus exposure and HLA in healthy donors. PCR involved 60 Vbeta and 13 Jbeta primers. Data came from immunoSEQ multiplex PCR; TCRdb stores just in-frame clones and leaves some out. The sample shows around 130,000 clones, over 60% of them seen only once. Sequencing used PBMCs. These TCRs come from a human donor in good health.

The chain couples TRBV6-1 to TRBJ2-7; tentative D call: TRBD1 (6 bases). Trimming removed 10 bases from V and 3 bases from J, with 19 bases in between. This CDR3 spans 14 amino acids. CDR1 is MNHNS and CDR2 is SASEGT in the germline V gene. The CDR3 nucleotides read TGTGCCACCACAGGGCGCGCTGTGGACTACGAGCAGTACTTC. Translation: CATTGRAVDYEQYF.

The chain recombines TRBV9 with TRBJ1-4; 7 positions match TRBD1. The CDR3 runs to 14 residues. V lost 3 bases to trimming and J lost 2 bases; unmatched junction nucleotides: 1. Germline V CDR1 and CDR2: SGDLS, YYNGEE. The CDR3 nucleotides read TGTGCCAGCAGCGCACAGGGGACTAATGAAAAACTGTTTTTT. This sequence encodes CASSAQGTNEKLFF.

The chain recombines TRBV10-2 with TRBJ2-7, with D uncertain. V shed 8 bases and J shed 2 bases, with 7 bases lying between them. There are 11 residues in the CDR3. In germline, CDR1 is WSHSY, CDR2 SAAADI. CDR3 protein: CASQDTYEQYF. In nucleotides, the CDR3 is TGCGCCAGCCAAGACACCTACGAGCAGTACTTC.

The rearrangement joins TRBV6-6 to TRBJ1-1, with no clear D. Trimming stripped 6 bases from V and 0 bases from J, with 11 bases between. The CDR3 length is 14 residues. Germline-derived CDR1 and CDR2 are MNHNY and SVGAGI (reference sequence). The CDR3 nucleotides read TGTGCCAGCAGACCATACGGGATGAACACTGAAGCTTTCTTT. It codes for CASRPYGMNTEAFF.

The genes are TRBV7-8 and TRBJ2-7; the D gene is possibly TRBD1 (5 bases). Germline V gives CDR1 SGHVS, CDR2 FQNEAQ. Trimming cost V 5 bases and J 7 bases, with 12 bases left between them. The CDR3 has 12 amino acids. The CDR3 DNA reads as TGTGCCAGCAGCATGACAGACCTTGAGCAGTACTTC. This gives the protein CASSMTDLEQYF.

The genes are TRBV7-2 and TRBJ1-2; D ambiguous. Trimming removed 1 base from V and 2 bases from J, with 8 bases in between. Germline V CDR1 and CDR2: SGHTA, FQGNSA. The CDR3 contains 14 residues. The CDR3, as DNA: TGTGCCAGCAGCTTAGAGCGCCGGAACTATGGCTACACCTTC. Its translation is CASSLERRNYGYTF.

This clone was counted between two and nine times. The rearrangement joins TRBV6-5 to TRBJ2-7, with 9 positions matching TRBD1. The V and J ends lost 2 bases and 6 bases, in that order; junction bases with no gene match: 8. The CDR3 loop spans 15 amino acids. In germline, CDR1 is MNHEY, CDR2 SVGAGI. The CDR3 is CASSYQGQGSGEQYF. In DNA, the CDR3 is TGTGCCAGCAGTTACCAGGGACAGGGATCCGGCGAGCAGTACTTC.

In its sample, this clone was seen a few times. The V and J genes are TRBV10-2 and TRBJ2-7, with D possibly TRBD1 on 6 matching bases. The V end lost 6 bases, the J end lost 4 bases, and 13 bases lay between the germline ends. The CDR3 loop spans 13 amino acids. Germline loops: CDR1 WSHSY, CDR2 SAAADI. The CDR3 sequence: CASRDSGGYEQYF. The CDR3 DNA sequence: TGCGCCAGCAGGGACAGCGGCGGGTACGAGCAGTACTTC.

This chain's CDR3 is CASSLTWGQIATDTQYF. The CDR3 coding sequence is TGTGCCAGCAGTTTAACGTGGGGACAGATAGCAACAGATACGCAGTATTTT. The V gene is TRBV28, the J gene TRBJ2-3, with 7 bases aligning to TRBD1. The CDR3 contains 17 residues. Unmatched junction bases numbered 11, after V lost 2 bases and J lost 3 bases. The germline V gene has CDR1 MDHEN and CDR2 SYDVKM.

The genes are TRBV2 and TRBJ1-1, with D tentatively TRBD1 (5 bases). Trimming stripped 6 bases from V and 6 bases from J, with 14 bases between. This CDR3 spans 13 amino acids. Germline values: CDR1 SNHLY, CDR2 FYNNEI. DNA for the CDR3: TGTGCCAGCAGGGGCAGGGAAACTTCTGAAGCTTTCTTT. It codes for CASRGRETSEAFF.

The chain is built from TRBV5-4 and TRBJ1-1; possibly TRBD1 for D (5 bases). The CDR3 sequence is 15 residues long. Per the germline V gene, CDR1 is SGHNT and CDR2 is YYREEE (reference sequence). V lost 4 bases and J lost 1, with 14 bases in between. The CDR3 here is CASSADRAKNTEAFF. In DNA, the CDR3 is TGTGCCAGCAGCGCAGACAGAGCAAAGAACACTGAAGCTTTCTTT. Full variable domain (remainder filled in from reference TRBV5-4 and TRBJ1-1): ETGVTQSPTHLIKTRGQQVTLRCSSQSGHNTVSWYQQALGQGPQFIFQYYREEENGRGNFPPRFSGLQFPNYSSELNVNALELDDSALYLCASSADRAKNTEAFFGQGTRLTVV.

This chain links TRBV27 with TRBJ1-2, with TRBD1 as a possible D gene (5 bases). This CDR3 is built from 11 residues. Between the trimmed V and J ends, which lost 6 bases and 5 bases, there was a span of 7 bases. Germline V CDR1 and CDR2: MNHEY, SMNVEV (reference sequence). CDR3 nucleotide sequence: TGTGCCAGCAGAGCAGGGTATGGCTACACCTTC. This encodes CASRAGYGYTF.